The entry below gives a single T cell receptor beta chain sequence along with its context. Its antigen has not been determined. No per-base quality is available; no much larger clone lies one base away. The CDR3 regions of human TCRbeta chains were analyzed by immunosequencing. The paper's processing steps were these. TCRs in the repertoires were compared against a reference library of SARS-CoV-2-specific TCRs that had been generated with the MIRA antigen-specificity platform. Breadth meant the fraction of unique TCRs that were SARS-CoV-2-associated, whereas depth meant the fraction of total T cells that were SARS-CoV-2-associated. Using the MIRA data, every spike-specific TCR was mapped to the spike region that the TCR reacted to and assigned to either a CD4 or a CD8 class. Log10-transformed breadth and depth values were compared by one-way ANOVA with Sidak's multiple comparisons tests. Imported from immuneACCESS, the table was reduced by TCRdb to in-frame sequences with V and J called. These copies leave out some clones; in studies compared against another copy, an unresolved V gene accounts for under half, and the cause of the remainder is not known. Clone size and the V and J calls come from that table; the DNA yielded D and trimming. Within this sample are some 80,000 clones, with around nine tenths of them counted one time only. The top ten clones comprise about 5.2% of the sample.

The source of the sample is a study of T cell responses to AZD1222 COVID-19 vaccine (dated by TCRdb to the early 2020s). Regarding the complete study: AZD1222 recipients whose second dose came at about 4 weeks and those whose second dose came at about 12 weeks were combined into one group, since spike-specific TCR depth and breadth did not differ between the two schedules. A total of 233 trial participants underwent TCR sequencing, of whom 200 to 220 had received two doses of AZD1222 and around 25 had received two doses of the MenACWY control vaccine. Trial participants were enrolled into age subgroups of 18-55, 56-69 and 70-plus years, which contained roughly 140, 27 and 60 TCR-sequenced participants, respectively.

Overall results and qualifications from the work: Because no day 14 peak-response samples were available, the repertoires could be characterized only after the peak T cell response. Participants were mostly white British and included more females than males, and it was suggested by the authors that clonal diversity may have been underestimated. Spike-specific TCR breadth and depth rose significantly after two AZD1222 doses compared with day 0 and with MenACWY recipients. The 56-69-year group was small, and its depth increase did not reach significance, likely because of low power. Vaccine-associated CD4 TCRs spanned the whole spike protein, with dominant responses in regions 160-218 and 743-854. Nearly half of unique spike-specific TCRs reportedly recognized epitopes outside regions mutated in the B.1.351 and B.1.1.7 variants. Conclusions about previously exposed vaccinees were limited because only five to seven AZD1222 recipients were SARS-CoV-2 seropositive at baseline.

This specimen's time point label, per the study, means: baseline before first vaccination. Samples from vaccinated people were obtained from the UK trials COV001 and COV002, which included a single-blind randomized controlled phase 2/3 trial of AZD1222 (ChAdOx1 nCoV-19) in healthy adults. For TCRbeta chain sequencing, PBMC samples from trial participants were taken at day 0 and at day 28 after the second dose. V loses 7 bases, J loses 1 base, and the germline ends lie 10 bases apart. Including cysteine and phenylalanine, the CDR3 has 14 amino acids. Only the CDR3 DNA is retained, 42 bases long and in frame from the first base. CDR1 and CDR2 are read off the germline V gene as SNHLY and FYNNEI.

Recombination joined TRBV2 with TRBJ2-2, with the identity of the D gene unclear. The material sequenced was peripheral blood, taken on day 0 of AZD1222 vaccination. This sequence originates from an adult in good health. The CDR3 reads as follows: CASKGPMNTGELFF. The sequenced DNA is TGTGCCAGCAAAGGACCGATGAACACCGGGGAGCTGTTTTTT.